The 12 T cell receptor beta chains reported below all come from one sample, sequenced in a study of control samples from healthy donors and cancer patients. Measured with immunoSEQ multiplex PCR; TCRdb has only the in-frame clones, and not every one. Altogether 100,000 to 150,000 clones are present, around 87% being singletons, with the ten largest covering more than 6.5%. Sequencing input: blood. These receptors all stem from a man between 40 and 49 years old in good health.

V gene TRBV6-6 combines with J gene TRBJ1-2; D is unresolved. The CDR3 is 13 amino acids. CDR1 MNHNY and CDR2 SVGAGI come from the germline V gene (reference sequence). Between the trimmed V and J ends, which lost 2 bases and 8 bases, there was a span of 12 bases. The DNA for the CDR3 is TGTGCCAGCAGTTACGGGCAGGAATCAGGCTACACCTTC. Its translation is CASSYGQESGYTF.

This clone was counted a few times. V and J are TRBV9 and TRBJ2-3; maybe TRBD2 (5 bases). CDR1 and CDR2 (germline): SGDLS, YYNGEE. V lost 0 bases and J lost 3, with 14 bases in between. The CDR3 loop spans 16 amino acids. The DNA for the CDR3 is TGTGCCAGCAGCGTAGAGGGTAGCGTTAGGACAGATACGCAGTATTTT. Protein product: CASSVEGSVRTDTQYF.

The chain joins TRBV7-2 to TRBJ2-7; possible D gene TRBD2, 5 bases. The CDR3 has 13 amino acids. The ends were cut back, 1 base at V and 6 bases at J, with 10 bases in the middle. CDR1 and CDR2 (germline): SGHTA, FQGNSA. CDR3 DNA: TGTGCCAGCAGCTTAGTTTCTCGGGGCGAGCAGTACTTC. Translating gives CASSLVSRGEQYF.

This chain uses TRBV7-8 with TRBJ1-4, with D tentatively TRBD1 (5 bases). CDR1 SGHVS and CDR2 FQNEAQ come from the germline V gene. This CDR3 is 16 amino acids long. V was shortened by 0 bases and J by 10 bases, with 18 bases between the two germline ends. The CDR3 coding sequence is TGTGCCAGCAGCTTAGCGGCGGTAGCAGGGTCAGTAAAACTGTTTTTT. This sequence encodes CASSLAAVAGSVKLFF.

A note on this clone: The junction shows a germline mismatch at one end, possibly a read error. The gene calls are TRBV5-5 and TRBJ1-2; D is uncertain. The CDR3 is 11 amino acids. Germline V gene data show CDR1 as SGHKS and CDR2 as YYEKEE (reference sequence). The CDR3 loop is CASSLTVALNF. In nucleotides, the CDR3 is TGTGCCAGCAGCTTGACCGTCGCCCTGAACTTC.

The gene calls are TRBV9 and TRBJ1-3, with TRBD1 identical over 9 bases. The CDR3 totals 17 residues. V lost 0 bases, J lost 4 bases, and 8 bases stayed unmatched. CDR1 is SGDLS and CDR2 is YYNGEE in the germline V gene. CDR3 region: CASSVAVDRGYGNTIYF. Written as DNA, the CDR3 is TGTGCCAGCAGCGTAGCTGTAGACAGGGGGTACGGAAACACCATATATTTT.

V is TRBV5-1 and J is TRBJ1-4, with a weak D call TRBD1 (5 bases). The V gene lost 4 bases and the J gene lost 6 bases, with 13 bases spanning the gap. Germline assignment: CDR1 SGHRS and CDR2 YFSETQ. The length of the CDR3 is 14 residues. DNA for the CDR3: TGCGCCAGCAGCATAGACAGCGCTGATGAAAAACTGTTTTTT. This translates into CASSIDSADEKLFF.

Only a few counts were recorded for this clone. The V and J genes are TRBV5-1 and TRBJ2-3; tentative D call: TRBD1 (6 bases). The CDR3 covers 16 residues. With 0 bases removed from V and 4 bases from J, the gap between germline ends came to 15 bases. Per the germline V gene, CDR1 is SGHRS and CDR2 is YFSETQ. The CDR3 spells CASSLVGGSMADTQYF. The CDR3 region has the DNA TGCGCCAGCAGCTTGGTAGGGGGTTCCATGGCAGATACGCAGTATTTT. The variable domain in full, with the rest retrieved from reference TRBV5-1 and TRBJ2-3, is KAGVTQTPRYLIKTRGQQVTLSCSPISGHRSVSWYQQTPGQGLQFLFEYFSETQRNKGNFPGRFSGRQFSNSRSEMNVSTLELGDSALYLCASSLVGGSMADTQYFGPGTRLTVL.

The rearrangement links TRBV5-4 to TRBJ1-5, with 7 bases fitting TRBD1. The J segment lost 3 bases and the V segment lost 2 bases, leaving 5 bases of the junction unmatched. The CDR3 is 15 amino acids. Germline-derived CDR1 and CDR2 are SGHNT and YYREEE (reference sequence). The CDR3 sequence is CASSFGGQSNQPQHF. The CDR3, as DNA: TGTGCCAGCAGCTTTGGGGGACAGTCCAATCAGCCCCAGCATTTT.

The chain employs TRBV7-6 and TRBJ1-3; TRBD1 is a possible D gene (6 bases). Trimming left V 1 base short and J 0 bases short, with 10 bases between. The V gene's germline CDR1 is SGHVS and CDR2 FNYEAQ. The CDR3 spans 16 residues. CDR3 residues: CASSLVGRGSGNTIYF. For the CDR3, the DNA is TGTGCCAGCAGCTTAGTAGGCAGGGGCTCTGGAAACACCATATATTTT.

The rearrangement uses TRBV2 and TRBJ1-3, with D maybe TRBD1 (5 bases). The CDR3 consists of 16 residues. Germline V gene lookup returns CDR1 SNHLY and CDR2 FYNNEI. V gave up 6 bases and J gave up 0 bases, with 15 bases separating them. The CDR3 here is CASSDGAAVSGNTIYF. The DNA of the CDR3 is TGTGCCAGCAGCGACGGGGCGGCGGTCTCTGGAAACACCATATATTTT.

This chain links TRBV7-2 with TRBJ1-2; TRBD1 might be the D (5 bases). CDR3 size: 15 residues. The ends were cut back, 5 bases at V and 5 bases at J, with 18 bases in the middle. Germline lookup yields CDR1 SGHTA and CDR2 FQGNSA. CDR3 loop: CASSPRLGGWYGYTF. Here the CDR3 DNA reads TGTGCCAGCAGCCCGCGCCTGGGGGGTTGGTATGGCTACACCTTC.